Below, one TCR beta chain is given with its context. Looked up from germline, CDR1 is SGHVS and CDR2 is FNYEAQ. The CDR3 extends over 15 amino acids. V lost 1 base, J lost 3 bases, and 9 bases lay in between. The sample belongs to a study of blood T cells in healthy people across ages. It was with a sample-barcoded 5' primer and a J-beta primer mix that a second PCR of about 6 to 12 cycles was run. Using its own MiXCR run on the 5' RACE reads, TCRdb lists one record per CDR3 protein. The sample consists of about 570,000 distinct CDR3 sequences, roughly 28% of them appearing once. This chain connects TRBV7-6 to TRBJ1-4, with D uncertain. Sequencing used blood. The TCR was taken from a woman aged 70 to 79 in good health. CDR3: CASSLGVYSNEKLFF. DNA for the CDR3: TGTGCCAGCAGCTTAGGGGTTTATTCTAATGAAAAACTGTTTTTT.